The next 30 T cell receptor beta chains were all read from a single sample in a study of shared clonotypes between healthy human individuals. Using immunoSEQ multiplex PCR, the repertoire was profiled, and TCRdb retains in-frame clones only, with some absent. Among around 500,000 clones listed, around 73% were seen once. Sequenced material: PBMCs. The receptor set was obtained from a woman in her thirties or forties in good health. Some clones in this sample may be carry-over from other donors' samples.

This chain links TRBV4-2 with TRBJ2-1, with D tentatively TRBD2 (6 bases). The germline V gene encodes CDR1 LGHNA and CDR2 YNFKEQ. This CDR3 is 15 amino acids long. Trimming removed 0 bases at V and 1 base at J, with 7 bases between. CDR3 protein: CASSQERESYNEQFF. The CDR3 coding sequence is TGTGCCAGCAGCCAAGAACGGGAGTCCTACAATGAGCAGTTCTTC.

In this sample, this clone turned up a few times. The J gene is TRBJ1-2, the V gene TRBV6-5; no definite D call. V lost 2 bases and J 3 bases, leaving 7 bases between the germline ends. This CDR3 is 13 amino acids long. The germline gives CDR1 MNHEY, CDR2 SVGAGI. CDR3 nucleotide sequence: TGTGCCAGCAGTTACAAGGTTGACTATGGCTACACCTTC. This gives the protein CASSYKVDYGYTF.

This chain joins TRBV2 and TRBJ2-5; no clear D. CDR3 length: 12 amino acids. V was trimmed by 9 bases and J by 0 bases, leaving 8 bases between them. Germline V gene data show CDR1 as SNHLY and CDR2 as FYNNEI. Here the CDR3 DNA reads TGTGCCAGTCACTCGTACCAAGAGACCCAGTACTTC. Amino acid sequence: CASHSYQETQYF.

This CDR3 is CASSPEGVGNTEAFF. In nucleotides, the CDR3 is TGTGCCAGCAGCCCAGAGGGGGTAGGGAACACTGAAGCTTTCTTT. The V call is TRBV7-3, the J call TRBJ1-1; possible D gene TRBD1, 6 bases. The germline V gene has CDR1 SGHTA and CDR2 FQGTGA. The CDR3 extends over 15 amino acids. V was trimmed by 5 bases and J by 1 base, leaving 14 bases between them.

This sequence joins TRBV9 and TRBJ2-1; D is perhaps TRBD2 (6 bases). CDR1 is SGDLS and CDR2 is YYNGEE in the germline V gene. The V end lost 1 base, the J end lost 7 bases, and 21 bases lay between the germline ends. The CDR3 spans 17 residues. CDR3 coding DNA: TGTGCCAGCAGCGTACGGGCTAGCGCATTTGAGACGAATGAGCAGTTCTTC. This sequence encodes CASSVRASAFETNEQFF.

The chain has TRBV19 and TRBJ2-5; 14 bases match TRBD2. CDR1 LNHDA and CDR2 SQIVND come from the germline V gene (reference sequence). This CDR3 comprises 16 residues. V shed 4 bases and J 2 bases; nucleotides not matched to a gene: 3. CDR3 nucleotide sequence: TGTGCCAGTAGTAGACTAGCGGGAGGGCCACAAGAGACCCAGTACTTC. Translating gives CASSRLAGGPQETQYF. Filled out from reference TRBV19 and TRBJ2-5, the complete variable domain reads DGGITQSPKYLFRKEGQNVTLSCEQNLNHDAMYWYRQDPGQGLRLIYYSQIVNDFQKGDIAEGYSVSREKKESFPLTVTSAQKNPTAFYLCASSRLAGGPQETQYFGPGTRLLVL.

The V call is TRBV10-3, the J call TRBJ1-6; 8 bases are shared with TRBD1. The germline V gene has CDR1 ENHRY and CDR2 SYGVKD. V lost 4 bases to trimming and J lost 9 bases; unmatched junction nucleotides: 5. This CDR3 comprises 14 residues. CDR3 DNA: TGTGCCATCAGTGGGCAGGGGGCTAGTTCACCCCTCCACTTT. Its protein product is CAISGQGASSPLHF.

This chain uses TRBV5-1 with TRBJ2-7; D call uncertain. CDR1 and CDR2 from the germline V gene are SGHRS and YFSETQ. Trimming removed 2 bases at V and 0 bases at J, with 12 bases between. The CDR3 is made up of 15 amino acids. CDR3 protein: CASSLAPQSSYEQYF. As DNA, the CDR3 is TGCGCCAGCAGCTTAGCCCCACAGAGCTCCTACGAGCAGTACTTC.

The chain carries TRBV2 and TRBJ2-7; no clear D. Between the trimmed V and J ends, which lost 2 bases and 7 bases, there was a span of 9 bases. This CDR3 comprises 12 residues. Germline CDR1 SNHLY, CDR2 FYNNEI. This CDR3 reads CASSENLREQYF. CDR3 coding DNA: TGTGCCAGCAGTGAAAATCTGAGGGAGCAGTACTTC.

In regard to this clone: Other DNA sequences in this specimen translate into the identical CDR3. V and J are TRBV18 and TRBJ1-4; D gene ambiguous. The germline V gene encodes CDR1 KGHSH and CDR2 LQKENI. CDR3 size: 14 residues. V lost 0 bases, J lost 0 bases, and 2 bases lay in between. CDR3 DNA: TGTGCCAGCTCACCACCTTCAACTAATGAAAAACTGTTTTTT. It codes for CASSPPSTNEKLFF.

This clone was observed at least ten times. The chain links TRBV5-1 to TRBJ2-3, with 11 bases identical to TRBD2. Losses at the gene ends were 3 bases for V and 0 bases for J; bases not matched to a gene: 6. The length of the CDR3 is 17 residues. In germline, CDR1 is SGHRS, CDR2 YFSETQ. DNA of the CDR3: TGCGCCAGCAGCTCCCTAGCGGGAGGAGGGAGCACAGATACGCAGTATTTT. This translates into CASSSLAGGGSTDTQYF.

Remarks on this clone: Just one base apart from a much larger clone, this may be a read error. V and J are TRBV6-1 and TRBJ1-3; a possible D gene is TRBD1 (5 bases). Trimming stripped 6 bases from V and 0 bases from J, with 9 bases between. Germline V gives CDR1 MNHNS, CDR2 SASEGT. This CDR3 is 14 amino acids long. CDR3 coding DNA: TGTGCCAGCAGCGCAGGGTACTCTGGAAACACCATATATTTT. It translates to CASSAGYSGNTIYF.

The table lists this clone with a few counts. The V and J genes are TRBV19 and TRBJ1-1, with D tentatively TRBD1 (6 bases). This CDR3 spans 13 amino acids. V lost 5 bases and J 1 base, leaving 8 bases between the germline ends. Germline V gene sequence: CDR1 LNHDA, CDR2 SQIVND (reference sequence). The CDR3 region has the DNA TGTGCCAGTAGTCTACAGGGGAACACTGAAGCTTTCTTT. The encoded protein is CASSLQGNTEAFF.

The chain uses TRBV6-6 and TRBJ1-5; 9 bases are shared with TRBD1. The V segment lost 8 bases and the J segment 7 bases; nucleotides outside the gene matches: 12. The CDR3 loop spans 15 amino acids. The germline CDR1 and CDR2 sequences are MNHNY and SVGAGI (reference sequence). The CDR3 nucleotides read TGTGCCAGCGCGGAACAGGGGGCGGGGGTCCAGCCCCAGCATTTT. Protein sequence: CASAEQGAGVQPQHF.

In its sample, this clone was seen once. This sequence joins TRBV29-1 and TRBJ2-7; no clear D gene. Germline CDR1 reads SQVTM; CDR2 reads ANQGSEA. Trimming pared 6 bases from V and 0 bases from J, leaving 9 bases between. The CDR3 runs to 12 residues. CDR3 sequence: CSVLGHSYEQYF. DNA for the CDR3: TGCAGCGTGCTAGGGCACTCCTACGAGCAGTACTTC.

This sequence joins TRBV15 and TRBJ1-5, with 12 bases aligning to TRBD1. The germline CDR1 and CDR2 sequences are LNHNV and YYDKDF (reference sequence). The CDR3 sequence is 14 residues long. The junction had 7 bases not matched to a gene; V was cut back by 9 bases and J by 7 bases. The CDR3 region has the DNA TGTGCCACAGCCGGGACAGGGGGCCCGCAGCCCCAGCATTTT. This codes for CATAGTGGPQPQHF.

The V and J genes are TRBV19 and TRBJ2-1, with D possibly being TRBD2 (5 bases). This CDR3 region has 14 residues. CDR1 is LNHDA and CDR2 is SQIVND in the germline V gene (reference sequence). V was clipped by 5 bases and J by 0 bases, with 8 bases between them. DNA of the CDR3: TGTGCCAGTAGTGCGGGTAGCTCCTACAATGAGCAGTTCTTC. Translated: CASSAGSSYNEQFF.

The V and J genes are TRBV7-2 and TRBJ2-5, with D possibly being TRBD1 (5 bases). CDR1 and CDR2 (germline): SGHTA, FQGNSA. The CDR3 is 14 amino acids. V was cut by 1 base and J by 5 bases, with 11 bases left in between. The CDR3: CASSLEGRVETQYF. The CDR3 region has the DNA TGTGCCAGCAGCTTAGAGGGCAGGGTCGAGACCCAGTACTTC.

J is TRBJ1-5 and V is TRBV7-2; TRBD1 agrees at 7 bases. Per germline, CDR1 SGHTA and CDR2 FQGNSA. The CDR3 is 14 amino acids. V was pared by 6 bases and J by 5 bases, with 7 bases of the junction left unmatched. The CDR3 here is CASSLQGRDQPQHF. CDR3 DNA sequence: TGTGCCAGCAGTTTACAGGGGAGAGATCAGCCCCAGCATTTT. The full variable domain, rest sourced from reference TRBV7-2 and TRBJ1-5, is GAGVSQSPSNKVTEKGKDVELRCDPISGHTALYWYRQSLGQGLEFLIYFQGNSAPDKSGLPSDRFSAERTGGSVSTLTIQRTQQEDSAVYLCASSLQGRDQPQHFGDGTRLSIL.

The gene calls are TRBV28 and TRBJ2-1; tentatively, D is TRBD1 or TRBD2 (5 bases each). The CDR3 covers 12 residues. Germline V gene data show CDR1 as MDHEN and CDR2 as SYDVKM. The ends were cut back, 8 bases at V and 0 bases at J, with 5 bases in the middle. The CDR3 spells CASGTSYNEQFF. DNA of the CDR3: TGTGCCAGCGGGACCTCCTACAATGAGCAGTTCTTC.

The chain carries TRBV28 and TRBJ2-1; TRBD1 or TRBD2 may be the D gene (5 bases each). The CDR3 consists of 14 residues. Germline loops: CDR1 MDHEN, CDR2 SYDVKM. Trimming shortened V by 2 bases and J by 9 bases, and 14 bases separated the two germline ends. For the CDR3, the DNA is TGTGCCAGCAGTTTAGGGACCGTAACGGGTGAGCAGTTCTTC. Translating gives CASSLGTVTGEQFF.

The genes are TRBV28 and TRBJ1-2; 7 nucleotides line up with TRBD1. Germline V gives CDR1 MDHEN, CDR2 SYDVKM. The CDR3 length is 15 residues. The trim removed 6 bases at V and 5 bases at J, leaving 12 bases unmatched. CDR3 nucleotides: TGTGCCAGCAGCCGCCCCGACAGGGATTCATATGGCTACACCTTC. Its protein product is CASSRPDRDSYGYTF.

The chain carries TRBV30 and TRBJ2-2; D is perhaps TRBD1 (5 bases). This CDR3 comprises 14 residues. The germline V gene has CDR1 GTSNPN and CDR2 SVGIG (reference sequence). Trimming cost V 4 bases and J 1 base, with 10 bases left between them. The CDR3 is CAWIARVNTGELFF. DNA of the CDR3: TGTGCCTGGATTGCCAGGGTGAACACCGGGGAGCTGTTTTTT. The full variable domain, rest sourced from reference TRBV30 and TRBJ2-2, is SQTIHQWPATLVQPVGSPLSLECTVEGTSNPNLYWYRQAAGRGLQLLFYSVGIGQISSEVPQNLSASRPQDRQFILSSKKLLLSDSGFYLCAWIARVNTGELFFGEGSRLTVL.

The genes are TRBV4-3 and TRBJ1-1; no definite D call. V was shortened by 4 bases and J by 2 bases, with 11 bases between the two germline ends. Germline V gene sequence: CDR1 LGHNA, CDR2 YSLEER. This CDR3 is 14 amino acids long. CDR3 in amino acids: CASSPILVNTEAFF. The CDR3 nucleotides are TGCGCCAGCAGCCCAATATTGGTTAACACTGAAGCTTTCTTT.

The CDR3 coding sequence is TGTGCCAGCAGCTCGGGACAGAGCCAAGAGACCCAGTACTTC. Translating gives CASSSGQSQETQYF. V and J are TRBV11-3 and TRBJ2-5; TRBD1 matches 7 bases. Germline V gene sequence: CDR1 SGHNT, CDR2 YENEEA. The V gene end was trimmed by 4 bases and the J gene end by 1 base; junction bases not matched to a gene: 3. The CDR3 has 14 amino acids.

This chain links TRBV28 with TRBJ2-3, with D perhaps TRBD2 (6 bases). Germline V gene sequence: CDR1 MDHEN, CDR2 SYDVKM. Trimming stripped 6 bases from V and 7 bases from J, with 23 bases between. There are 16 residues in the CDR3. This chain's CDR3 is CASRPGGGKRSHTQYF. DNA for the CDR3: TGTGCCAGCAGACCCGGTGGCGGGAAGAGGTCACATACGCAGTATTTT.

Here the CDR3 reads CASSVVKGGEQYF. Written as DNA, the CDR3 is TGTGCCAGCAGCGTCGTGAAGGGCGGGGAGCAGTACTTC. This sequence joins TRBV11-3 and TRBJ2-7, with TRBD2 as a possible D gene (5 bases). V was pared by 5 bases and J by 7 bases, with 15 bases between. The CDR3 sequence is 13 residues long. Germline-derived CDR1 and CDR2 are SGHNT and YENEEA.

The chain employs TRBV5-1 and TRBJ2-2; D not resolved. The V end was cut by 2 bases, the J end by 0 bases, with 2 bases between. This CDR3 is built from 13 residues. Germline CDR1 reads SGHRS; CDR2 reads YFSETQ. The CDR3 sequence is CASSLPNTGELFF. The CDR3 coding sequence is TGCGCCAGCAGCTTACCGAACACCGGGGAGCTGTTTTTT. Complete variable domain (other parts from reference TRBV5-1 and TRBJ2-2): KAGVTQTPRYLIKTRGQQVTLSCSPISGHRSVSWYQQTPGQGLQFLFEYFSETQRNKGNFPGRFSGRQFSNSRSEMNVSTLELGDSALYLCASSLPNTGELFFGEGSRLTVL.

The chain combines TRBV7-9 with TRBJ1-5; D might be TRBD1 (5 bases). V lost 2 bases, J lost 6 bases, and 8 bases lay in between. CDR1 is SEHNR and CDR2 is FQNEAQ in the germline V gene (reference sequence). The CDR3 is 13 amino acids. CDR3 bases: TGTGCCAGCAGCTTATCCGGGGGTCAGCCCCAGCATTTT. This translates into CASSLSGGQPQHF.

The rearrangement joins TRBV28 to TRBJ2-6, with D tentatively TRBD1 (5 bases). The CDR3 loop spans 15 amino acids. Trimming left V 1 base short and J 4 bases short, with 8 bases between. Germline-derived CDR1 and CDR2 are MDHEN and SYDVKM. The CDR3 protein is CASSLFRAGANVLTF. The CDR3 DNA reads TGTGCCAGCAGTTTATTCAGGGCAGGGGCCAACGTCCTGACTTTC.